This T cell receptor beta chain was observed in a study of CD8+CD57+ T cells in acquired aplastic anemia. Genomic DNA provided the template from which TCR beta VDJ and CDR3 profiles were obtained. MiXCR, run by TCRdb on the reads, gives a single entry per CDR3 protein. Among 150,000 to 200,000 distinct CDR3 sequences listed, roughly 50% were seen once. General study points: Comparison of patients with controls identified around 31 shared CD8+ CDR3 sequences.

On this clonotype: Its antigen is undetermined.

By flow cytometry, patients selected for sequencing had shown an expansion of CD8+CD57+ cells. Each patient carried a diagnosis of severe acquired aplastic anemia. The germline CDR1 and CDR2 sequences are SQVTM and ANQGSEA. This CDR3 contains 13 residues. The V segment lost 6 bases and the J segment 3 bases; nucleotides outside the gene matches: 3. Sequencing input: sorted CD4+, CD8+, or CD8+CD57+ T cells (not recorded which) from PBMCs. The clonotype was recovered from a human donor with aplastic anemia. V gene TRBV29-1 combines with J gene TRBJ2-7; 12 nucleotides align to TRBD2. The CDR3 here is CSVGLAGRYEQYF. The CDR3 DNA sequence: TGCAGCGTCGGACTAGCGGGGCGCTACGAGCAGTACTTC.